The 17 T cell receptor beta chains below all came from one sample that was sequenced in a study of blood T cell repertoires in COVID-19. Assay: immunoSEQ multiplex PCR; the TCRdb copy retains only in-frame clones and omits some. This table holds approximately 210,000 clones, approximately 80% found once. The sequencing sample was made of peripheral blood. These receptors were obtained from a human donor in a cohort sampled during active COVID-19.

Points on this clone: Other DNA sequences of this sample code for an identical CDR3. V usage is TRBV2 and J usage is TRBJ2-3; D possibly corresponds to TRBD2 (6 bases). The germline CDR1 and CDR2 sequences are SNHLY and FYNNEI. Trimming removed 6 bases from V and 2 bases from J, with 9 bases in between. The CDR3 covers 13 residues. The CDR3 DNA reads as TGTGCCAGCAGCGGGGAGGTCACAGATACGCAGTATTTT. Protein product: CASSGEVTDTQYF.

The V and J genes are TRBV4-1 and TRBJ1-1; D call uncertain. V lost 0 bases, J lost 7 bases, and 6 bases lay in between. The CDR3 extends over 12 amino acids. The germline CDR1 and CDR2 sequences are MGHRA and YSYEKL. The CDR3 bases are TGCGCCAGCAGCCAAGAGTTCGGTGAAGCTTTCTTT. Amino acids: CASSQEFGEAFF.

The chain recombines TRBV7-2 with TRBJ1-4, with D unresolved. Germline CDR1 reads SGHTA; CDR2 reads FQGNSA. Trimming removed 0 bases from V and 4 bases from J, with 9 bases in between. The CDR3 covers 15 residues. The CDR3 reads CASSLAARGNEKLFF. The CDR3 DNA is TGTGCCAGCAGCTTAGCGGCCCGGGGTAATGAAAAACTGTTTTTT.

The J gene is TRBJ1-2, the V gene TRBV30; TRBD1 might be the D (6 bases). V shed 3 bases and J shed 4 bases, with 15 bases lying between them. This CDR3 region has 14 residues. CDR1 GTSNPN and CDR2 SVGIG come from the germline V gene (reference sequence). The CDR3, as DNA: TGTGCCTGGAGCCCACAGGGTTATGGCTATGGCTACACCTTC. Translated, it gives CAWSPQGYGYGYTF.

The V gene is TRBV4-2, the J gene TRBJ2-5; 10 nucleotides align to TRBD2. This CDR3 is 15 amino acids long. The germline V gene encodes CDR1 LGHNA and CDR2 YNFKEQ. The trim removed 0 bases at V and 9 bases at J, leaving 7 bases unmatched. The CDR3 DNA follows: TGTGCCAGCAGCCAAGAAGGGACTAGCGTGGGGGCCCAGTACTTC. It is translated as CASSQEGTSVGAQYF.

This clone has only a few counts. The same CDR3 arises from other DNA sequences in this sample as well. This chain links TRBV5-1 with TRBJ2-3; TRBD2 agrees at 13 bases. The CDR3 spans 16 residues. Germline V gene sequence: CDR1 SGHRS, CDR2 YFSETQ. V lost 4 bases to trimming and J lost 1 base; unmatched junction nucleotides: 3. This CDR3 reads CASSLGTSGGTDTQYF. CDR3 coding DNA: TGCGCCAGCAGCCTGGGGACTAGCGGGGGCACAGATACGCAGTATTTT. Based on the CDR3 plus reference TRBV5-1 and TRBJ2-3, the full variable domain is KAGVTQTPRYLIKTRGQQVTLSCSPISGHRSVSWYQQTPGQGLQFLFEYFSETQRNKGNFPGRFSGRQFSNSRSEMNVSTLELGDSALYLCASSLGTSGGTDTQYFGPGTRLTVL.

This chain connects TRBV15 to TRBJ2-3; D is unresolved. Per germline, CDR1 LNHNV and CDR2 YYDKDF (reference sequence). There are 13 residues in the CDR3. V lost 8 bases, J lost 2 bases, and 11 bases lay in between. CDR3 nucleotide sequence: TGTGCCACCTTACAGACGTCCACAGATACGCAGTATTTT. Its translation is CATLQTSTDTQYF.

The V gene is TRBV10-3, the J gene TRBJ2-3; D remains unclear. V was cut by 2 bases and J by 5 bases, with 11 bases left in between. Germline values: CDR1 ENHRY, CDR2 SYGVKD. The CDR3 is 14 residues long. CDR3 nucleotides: TGTGCCATCAGTGAGCCTAGAAAAGGAGATACGCAGTATTTT. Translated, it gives CAISEPRKGDTQYF.

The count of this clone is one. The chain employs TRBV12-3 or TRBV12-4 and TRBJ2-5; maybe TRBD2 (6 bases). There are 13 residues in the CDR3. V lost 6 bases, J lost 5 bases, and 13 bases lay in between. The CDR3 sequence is CASSPGTVETQYF. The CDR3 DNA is TGTGCCAGCAGCCCCGGGACTGTGGAGACCCAGTACTTC.

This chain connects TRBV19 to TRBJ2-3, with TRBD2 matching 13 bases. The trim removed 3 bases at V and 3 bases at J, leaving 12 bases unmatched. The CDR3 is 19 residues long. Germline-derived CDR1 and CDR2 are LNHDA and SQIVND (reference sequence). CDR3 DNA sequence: TGTGCCAGTAGTATGGCTAGGACTAGCGGGGGCCCGAGAACAGATACGCAGTATTTT. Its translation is CASSMARTSGGPRTDTQYF.

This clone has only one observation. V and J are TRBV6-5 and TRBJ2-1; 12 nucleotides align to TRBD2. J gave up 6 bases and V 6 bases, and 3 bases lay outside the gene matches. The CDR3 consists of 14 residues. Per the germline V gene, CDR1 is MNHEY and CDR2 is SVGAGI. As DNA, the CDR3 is TGTGCCAGCAGACCTAGCGGGGGGGCCAATGAGCAGTTCTTC. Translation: CASRPSGGANEQFF.

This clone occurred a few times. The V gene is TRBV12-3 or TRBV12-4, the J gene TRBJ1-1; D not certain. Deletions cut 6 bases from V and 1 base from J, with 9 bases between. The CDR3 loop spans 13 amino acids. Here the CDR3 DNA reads TGTGCCAGCAGAGGTTGGGCGAACACTGAAGCTTTCTTT. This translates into CASRGWANTEAFF.

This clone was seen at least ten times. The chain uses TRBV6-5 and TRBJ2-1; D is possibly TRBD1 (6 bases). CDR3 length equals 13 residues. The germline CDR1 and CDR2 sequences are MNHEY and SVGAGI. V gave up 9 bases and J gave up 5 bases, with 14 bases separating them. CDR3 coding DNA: TGTGCCAGTGGGACACGGGGAGACAATGAGCAGTTCTTC. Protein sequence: CASGTRGDNEQFF.

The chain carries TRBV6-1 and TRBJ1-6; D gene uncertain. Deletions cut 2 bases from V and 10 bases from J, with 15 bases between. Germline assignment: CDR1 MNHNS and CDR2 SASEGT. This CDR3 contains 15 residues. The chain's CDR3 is CASSEIVGSISPLHF. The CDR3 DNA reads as TGTGCCAGCAGTGAAATAGTGGGCAGCATATCACCCCTCCACTTT.

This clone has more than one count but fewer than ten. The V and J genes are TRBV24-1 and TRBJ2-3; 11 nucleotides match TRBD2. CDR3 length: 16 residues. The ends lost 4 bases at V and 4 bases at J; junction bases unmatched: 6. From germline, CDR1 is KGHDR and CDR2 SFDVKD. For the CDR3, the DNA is TGTGCCACCAGTGAAGGTAGCGGGGGGGCCCCAGATACGCAGTATTTT. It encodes CATSEGSGGAPDTQYF.

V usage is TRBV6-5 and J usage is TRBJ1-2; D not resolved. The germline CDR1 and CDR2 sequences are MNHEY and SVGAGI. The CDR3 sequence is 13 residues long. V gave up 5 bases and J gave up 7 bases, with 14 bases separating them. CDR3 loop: CASSRGMNGGYTF. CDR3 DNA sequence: TGTGCCAGCAGTCGAGGGATGAATGGTGGCTACACCTTC.

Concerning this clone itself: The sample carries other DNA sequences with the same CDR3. The CDR3 region is CASSSSPGQGYGYTF. The DNA of the CDR3 is TGCGCCAGCAGCTCGTCACCGGGACAGGGCTATGGCTACACCTTC. This chain joins TRBV5-1 and TRBJ1-2, with 9 bases lining up with TRBD1. This CDR3 has 15 residues. The V and J ends lost 3 bases and 4 bases, in that order; junction bases with no gene match: 7. CDR1 is SGHRS, CDR2 YFSETQ, per germline.